This T cell receptor (beta chain) was recovered during a study of T cells in narcolepsy (dated by TCRdb to between 2018 and 2020). A note on the overall study: Patients with narcolepsy type 1 or type 2 (NT1, NT2) and healthy control donors were enrolled in the study. The study used TCR Vbeta sequencing to track clonotypes in blood and CSF while looking for autoreactive T cells in narcolepsy patients that target self-antigens of hypocretin neurons (hypocretin, TRIB2). General conclusions and limits of the study: Certain blood memory CD4+ repertoires from patients and controls had no sequences that matched autoreactive T cell clones. According to the report, autoreactive clonotypes were detected serially in the blood of the same patients and of different patients, but not in healthy controls. Patients and controls had comparable numbers of sequenced blood memory CD4+ clonotypes, averaging about 40,000 and 33,000, respectively. Plots comparing CSF and blood CD4+ T cell clonotypes from the same patient highlighted HCRT-specific and TRIB2-specific autoreactive clonotypes.

Receptor amplification or capture employed the immunoSEQ multiplex PCR assay. As stored in TCRdb, this immuneACCESS dataset retains in-frame rearrangements with V and J assigned. A fraction of the clones does not appear; measured against another copy, unresolved V genes explain less than half of the discrepancy, and the remainder lacks a known reason. Across this sample there are about 24,000 clones, with approximately 80% seen only once. The ten largest clonotypes hold 4% to 4.5% of the sample. Including cysteine and phenylalanine, the CDR3 has 12 amino acids. Only the CDR3 DNA stays, 36 bases, in frame from base 1. At the junction V is shortened by 2 bases and J by 3 bases, with 2 bases in between. From a lookup of the germline V gene, CDR1 and CDR2 are SGHTA and FQGNSA. Memory CD4+ T cells were sorted ex vivo from peripheral blood of narcolepsy patients and healthy controls for TCR Vbeta sequencing.

Worth noting for this clone: Its target antigen remains unknown. Nothing much larger sits one base from this clone, and base qualities are not available.

The TCR comes from a human donor in good health. The V and J segments used are TRBV7-2 and TRBJ1-5; the D gene identity is not certain. The sample consisted of memory (CD45RA-) CD4+ T cells from blood. Explained via the paper, the cell subset or site label denotes: memory T cells sorted ex vivo from peripheral blood. The DNA sequence follows: TGTGCCAGCAGCTTATTCAATCAGCCCCAGCATTTT. Its amino acids are CASSLFNQPQHF. Reference TRBV7-2 and TRBJ1-5 proteins supply the regions before and after the CDR3; the full variable domain is: GAGVSQSPSNKVTEKGKDVELRCDPISGHTALYWYRQSLGQGLEFLIYFQGNSAPDKSGLPSDRFSAERTGGSVSTLTIQRTQQEDSAVYLCASSLFNQPQHFGDGTRLSIL.